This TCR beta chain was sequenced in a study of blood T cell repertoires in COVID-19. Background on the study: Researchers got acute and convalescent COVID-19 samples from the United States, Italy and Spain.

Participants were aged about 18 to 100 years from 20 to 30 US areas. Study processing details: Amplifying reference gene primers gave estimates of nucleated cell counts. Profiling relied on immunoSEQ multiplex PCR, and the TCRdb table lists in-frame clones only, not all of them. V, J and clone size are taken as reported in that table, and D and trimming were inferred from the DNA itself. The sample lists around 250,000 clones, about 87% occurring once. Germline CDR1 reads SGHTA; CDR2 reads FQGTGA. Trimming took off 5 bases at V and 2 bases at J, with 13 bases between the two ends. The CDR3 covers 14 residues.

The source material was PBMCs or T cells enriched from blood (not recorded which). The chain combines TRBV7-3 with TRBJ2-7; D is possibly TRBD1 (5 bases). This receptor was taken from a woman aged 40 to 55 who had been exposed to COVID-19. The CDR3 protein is CASSPADSPYEQYF. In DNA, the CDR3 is TGTGCCAGCAGCCCGGCTGACAGCCCCTACGAGCAGTACTTC.